This T cell receptor (beta chain) derives from a study of cytomegalovirus exposure and HLA in healthy donors. Study-level findings and limits: Rarity marked most TCR sequences, yet some public TCRs occurred in many donors. Differences between HLA loci emerged in a later analysis of TCR association rates, with DRB1 most and HLA-C fewest. Follow-up analysis seemed to connect common viral pathogens with several of the most significant clusters identified.

With regard to this clone: The antigen is unknown.

PCR primers comprised 60 Vbeta and 13 Jbeta primers. Some clones are missing from TCRdb's copy, which holds only in-frame ones; the method was immunoSEQ multiplex PCR. Of about 180,000 clones in the sample, 80% are singletons; the top ten hold 1.3% to 1.5%. The V gene lost 0 bases and the J gene lost 7 bases, with 21 bases spanning the gap. Per the germline V gene, CDR1 is LGHNT and CDR2 is FRNRAP. The CDR3 extends over 18 amino acids. The TCR sequence derives from a girl aged 5-17 years in good health and CMV-seropositive. V is TRBV12-5 and J is TRBJ1-4; weak D call: TRBD1 (6 bases). The material sequenced was PBMCs. This chain's CDR3 is CASGLVITGSLTGEKLFF. The CDR3 nucleotides read TGTGCTAGTGGTTTGGTAATCACAGGGTCGCTTACCGGTGAAAAACTGTTTTTT.